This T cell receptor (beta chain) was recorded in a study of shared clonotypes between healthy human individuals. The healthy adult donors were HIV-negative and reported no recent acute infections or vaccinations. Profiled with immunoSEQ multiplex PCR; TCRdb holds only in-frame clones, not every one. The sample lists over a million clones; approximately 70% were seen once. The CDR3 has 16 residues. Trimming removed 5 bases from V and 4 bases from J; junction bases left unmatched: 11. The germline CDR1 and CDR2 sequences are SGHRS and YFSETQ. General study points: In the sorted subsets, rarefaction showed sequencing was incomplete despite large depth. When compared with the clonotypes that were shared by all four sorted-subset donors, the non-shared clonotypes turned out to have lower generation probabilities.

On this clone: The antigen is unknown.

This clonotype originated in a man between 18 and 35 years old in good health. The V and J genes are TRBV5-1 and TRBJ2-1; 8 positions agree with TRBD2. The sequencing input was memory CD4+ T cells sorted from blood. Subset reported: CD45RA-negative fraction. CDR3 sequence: CASRGIAGPNYNEQFF. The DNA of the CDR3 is TGCGCCAGCAGGGGGATAGCGGGACCAAATTACAATGAGCAGTTCTTC.